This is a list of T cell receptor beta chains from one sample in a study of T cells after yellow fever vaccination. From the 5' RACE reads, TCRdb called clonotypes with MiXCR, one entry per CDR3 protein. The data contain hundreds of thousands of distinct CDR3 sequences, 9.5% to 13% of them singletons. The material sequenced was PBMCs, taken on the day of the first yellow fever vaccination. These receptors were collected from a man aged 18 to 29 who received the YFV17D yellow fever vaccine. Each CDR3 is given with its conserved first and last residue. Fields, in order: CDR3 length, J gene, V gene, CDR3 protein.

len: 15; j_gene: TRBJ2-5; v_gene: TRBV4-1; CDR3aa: CASSQAAQSGVTQYF
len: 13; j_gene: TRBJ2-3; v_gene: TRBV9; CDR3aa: CASSVGRADTQYF
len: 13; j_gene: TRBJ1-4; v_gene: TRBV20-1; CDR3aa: CSASQGEGEKLFF
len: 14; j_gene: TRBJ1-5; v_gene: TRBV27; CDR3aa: CASSRRGINQPQHF
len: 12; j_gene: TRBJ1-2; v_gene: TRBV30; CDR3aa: CAWSRDLYGYTF
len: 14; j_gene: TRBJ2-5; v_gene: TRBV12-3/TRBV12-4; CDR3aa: CASSPPGTGRTQYF
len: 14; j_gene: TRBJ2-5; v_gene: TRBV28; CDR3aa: CASSTTGGAETQYF
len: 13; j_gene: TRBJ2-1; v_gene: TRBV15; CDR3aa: CATSRDPGDEQFF
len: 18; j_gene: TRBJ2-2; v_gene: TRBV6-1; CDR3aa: CASSEIAGGPRSAGELFF
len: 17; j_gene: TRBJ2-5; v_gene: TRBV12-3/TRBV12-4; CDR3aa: CASSFSSGTGGQETQYF
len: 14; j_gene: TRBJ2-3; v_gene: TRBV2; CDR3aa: CASSVDRNTDTQYF
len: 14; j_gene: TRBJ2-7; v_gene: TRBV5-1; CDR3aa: CASSLGSEGYEQYF
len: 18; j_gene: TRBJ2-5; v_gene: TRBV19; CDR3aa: CASSIIGALAGGRGTQYF
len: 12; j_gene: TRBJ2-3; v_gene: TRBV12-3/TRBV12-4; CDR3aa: CASRSLLGAQYF
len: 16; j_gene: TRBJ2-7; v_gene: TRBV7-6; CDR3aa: CASSDMGRDRGYEQYF
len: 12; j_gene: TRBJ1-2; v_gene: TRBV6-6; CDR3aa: CASSYTGYGYTF
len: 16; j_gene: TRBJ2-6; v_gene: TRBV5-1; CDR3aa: CASSGGQLSGANVLTF
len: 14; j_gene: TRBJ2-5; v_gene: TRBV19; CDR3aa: CASSIGWLQETQYF
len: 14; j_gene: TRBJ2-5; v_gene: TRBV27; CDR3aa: CASRIGTSGETQYF
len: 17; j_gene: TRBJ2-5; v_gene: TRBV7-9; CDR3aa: CASSPGTSGGALETQYF
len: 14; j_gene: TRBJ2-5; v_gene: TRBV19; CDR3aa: CASGTSFYQETQYF
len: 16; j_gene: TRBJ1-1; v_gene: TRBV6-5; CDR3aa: CDSSYSGGPVVTEAFF
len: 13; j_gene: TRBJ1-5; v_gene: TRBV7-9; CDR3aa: CAAGDFSNQPQHF
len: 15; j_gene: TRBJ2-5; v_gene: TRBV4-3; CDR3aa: CASSQDVGRQETQYF
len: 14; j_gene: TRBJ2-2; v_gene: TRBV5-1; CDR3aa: CASSLSPGTGELFF
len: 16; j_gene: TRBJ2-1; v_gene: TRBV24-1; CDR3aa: CATSDLPGTGPNEQFF
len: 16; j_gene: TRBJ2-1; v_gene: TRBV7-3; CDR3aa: CASSPRLAGGLSEQFF